Below, 10 T cell receptor beta chains from the same sample are listed, as sequenced in a study of STAT5B mutations in CD4+ large granular lymphocyte leukemia (dated by TCRdb to between 2020 and 2023). The library was made by the immunoSEQ multiplex PCR assay. TCRdb took over this immuneACCESS table, retaining in-frame rearrangements with V and J assigned. Such tables are incomplete; in checked studies, under half of the missing clones stem from an unresolved V gene, and the remainder is unexplained. Recorded for this sample are some 29,000 clones; more than 60% of them occurred a single time. In total, the top ten clones hold roughly 0.98% of the sample. Sequenced sample: CD4+ T cells from blood buffy coats. These receptors were obtained from a human donor in good health.

The V gene is TRBV7-9, the J gene TRBJ2-2, with a weak D call TRBD2 (6 bases). V shed 3 bases and J shed 0 bases, with 20 bases lying between them. The CDR3 is 19 residues long. Germline V lookup: CDR1 SEHNR, CDR2 FQNEAQ (reference sequence). The CDR3 reads CASSFQSGSFSSNTGELFF. In DNA, the CDR3 is TGTGCCAGCAGCTTTCAGTCCGGGAGCTTCTCATCGAACACCGGGGAGCTGTTTTTT.

The chain couples TRBV5-1 to TRBJ2-5; D call uncertain. CDR3 size: 12 residues. Trimming took off 0 bases at V and 4 bases at J, with 4 bases between the two ends. Germline CDR1 is SGHRS and CDR2 is YFSETQ. CDR3 region: CASSLVLETQYF. CDR3 in DNA: TGCGCCAGCAGCTTGGTCTTAGAGACCCAGTACTTC.

The rearrangement links TRBV6-1 to TRBJ2-3, with 9 bases lining up with TRBD1. The CDR3 extends over 13 amino acids. After removal of 8 bases from V and 2 bases from J, the junction contained 2 bases not matched to a gene. Per germline, CDR1 MNHNS and CDR2 SASEGT. Here the CDR3 DNA reads TGTGCCAGCCGGGACAGGGTCACAGATACGCAGTATTTT. Translation gives CASRDRVTDTQYF.

The J gene is TRBJ1-1, the V gene TRBV28; the D is unclear. Germline CDR1 and CDR2: MDHEN and SYDVKM. Trimming took off 2 bases at V and 4 bases at J, with 14 bases between the two ends. CDR3 length equals 15 residues. The CDR3 DNA follows: TGTGCCAGCAGTTTAAGGGCCGACGTGGGCACTGAAGCTTTCTTT. Translating gives CASSLRADVGTEAFF. The full variable domain, completed using reference TRBV28 and TRBJ1-1, is DVKVTQSSRYLVKRTGEKVFLECVQDMDHENMFWYRQDPGLGLRLIYFSYDVKMKEKGDIPEGYSVSREKKERFSLILESASTNQTSMYLCASSLRADVGTEAFFGQGTRLTVV.

This clone was seen a few times. The CDR3, as DNA: TGTGCCAGTAGAGACAAAATGAACACTGAAGCTTTCTTT. It translates to CASRDKMNTEAFF. V gene TRBV19 combines with J gene TRBJ1-1; D gene uncertain. CDR3 size: 13 residues. Germline values: CDR1 LNHDA, CDR2 SQIVND (reference sequence). With 6 bases removed from V and 0 bases from J, the gap between germline ends came to 8 bases.

The rearrangement uses TRBV6-1 and TRBJ1-2, with 7 bases that match TRBD1. CDR1 is MNHNS and CDR2 is SASEGT in the germline V gene. The CDR3 sequence is 16 residues long. V trimming: 4 bases; J trimming: 0 bases; junction bases outside the gene matches: 8. In DNA form, the CDR3 reads TGTGCCAGCAGTGTCCAGACAGGGACGGCTAACTATGGCTACACCTTC. This translates into CASSVQTGTANYGYTF.

V is TRBV6-1 and J is TRBJ1-4; D not resolved. This CDR3 spans 15 amino acids. V was pared by 5 bases and J by 3 bases, with 13 bases between. The germline V gene encodes CDR1 MNHNS and CDR2 SASEGT. This chain's CDR3 is CASSITVSSNEKLFF. The CDR3 nucleotides read TGTGCCAGCAGTATCACAGTCTCTTCTAATGAAAAACTGTTTTTT.

The chain recombines TRBV5-1 with TRBJ2-1; 9 bases align to TRBD2. This CDR3 region has 15 residues. Germline V gene data show CDR1 as SGHRS and CDR2 as YFSETQ. V shed 4 bases and J 4 bases; nucleotides not matched to a gene: 6. CDR3 sequence (DNA): TGCGCCAGCAGCGTACCGGGACTAGCATACAATGAGCAGTTCTTC. Translation: CASSVPGLAYNEQFF. The variable domain in full, completed from reference TRBV5-1 and TRBJ2-1, reads KAGVTQTPRYLIKTRGQQVTLSCSPISGHRSVSWYQQTPGQGLQFLFEYFSETQRNKGNFPGRFSGRQFSNSRSEMNVSTLELGDSALYLCASSVPGLAYNEQFFGPGTRLTVL.

The sample holds a few counts of this clone. The V call is TRBV27, the J call TRBJ2-2; a weak D match, TRBD1 (6 bases). With 11 bases removed from V and 5 bases from J, the gap between germline ends came to 18 bases. This CDR3 region has 14 residues. The V gene's germline CDR1 is MNHEY and CDR2 SMNVEV (reference sequence). The DNA for the CDR3 is TGTGCCGTTGGGGGACACCTCAAAACCGGGGAGCTGTTTTTT. This translates into CAVGGHLKTGELFF.

The chain has TRBV4-1 and TRBJ2-7; no clear D gene. The length of the CDR3 is 16 residues. Trimming took 4 bases from V and 0 from J, leaving 16 bases between them. Germline V gene sequence: CDR1 MGHRA, CDR2 YSYEKL. DNA for the CDR3: TGCGCCAGCAGCCCCCAGAGGCTATCCTACTCCTACGAGCAGTACTTC. It specifies CASSPQRLSYSYEQYF.